By proportion, the clone carrying this TCR beta chain is medium-sized (0.01 to 0.1%). Its antigen is currently unknown. This entry belongs to a study of blood T cells in healthy people across ages. CDR1 and CDR2 (germline): SGHTA, FQGNSA. The CDR3 runs 13 residues. V shed 8 bases and J shed 5 bases, with 15 bases lying between them. A J-beta primer mix and a sample-barcoded 5' primer were used in a second PCR of roughly 6 to 11 cycles. TCRdb called the 5' RACE reads again in MiXCR, with one record for every CDR3 protein. The table has hundreds of thousands of distinct CDR3 sequences, more than 25% seen once; the top ten hold 3%. Study results and limitations: Estimated diversity across one million T cells was deemed an underestimate. In older individuals, TCR beta diversity per million T cells was lower, falling roughly linearly with age.

These data are also associated with another study on T cells of mothers and their children.

The chain joins TRBV7-2 to TRBJ2-5; D perhaps matches TRBD2 (6 bases). Material for sequencing was blood. This TCR was recovered from a boy younger than 18 in good health. CDR3: CASSLRGVETQYF. The CDR3 nucleotides read TGTGCCAGCTCGCTCCGCGGGGTCGAGACCCAGTACTTC.